This TCR beta chain was profiled in a study of blood T cell repertoires in COVID-19. The data were produced by immunoSEQ multiplex PCR, yet TCRdb's version contains in-frame clones alone and is incomplete. There are fewer than 150,000 clones in the sample; approximately 80% occur only once, and roughly 20% lies in the top ten. The germline gives CDR1 MNHNS, CDR2 SASEGT. This CDR3 has 15 amino acids. V was pared by 0 bases and J by 2 bases, with 0 bases of the junction left unmatched. This clonotype was obtained from an older man with acute or convalescent COVID-19. Sequencing used peripheral blood. The chain carries TRBV6-1 and TRBJ2-7; 11 bases fit TRBD2. The CDR3 region is CASSEASGGAYEQYF. CDR3 nucleotide sequence: TGTGCCAGCAGTGAAGCTAGCGGGGGGGCCTACGAGCAGTACTTC.